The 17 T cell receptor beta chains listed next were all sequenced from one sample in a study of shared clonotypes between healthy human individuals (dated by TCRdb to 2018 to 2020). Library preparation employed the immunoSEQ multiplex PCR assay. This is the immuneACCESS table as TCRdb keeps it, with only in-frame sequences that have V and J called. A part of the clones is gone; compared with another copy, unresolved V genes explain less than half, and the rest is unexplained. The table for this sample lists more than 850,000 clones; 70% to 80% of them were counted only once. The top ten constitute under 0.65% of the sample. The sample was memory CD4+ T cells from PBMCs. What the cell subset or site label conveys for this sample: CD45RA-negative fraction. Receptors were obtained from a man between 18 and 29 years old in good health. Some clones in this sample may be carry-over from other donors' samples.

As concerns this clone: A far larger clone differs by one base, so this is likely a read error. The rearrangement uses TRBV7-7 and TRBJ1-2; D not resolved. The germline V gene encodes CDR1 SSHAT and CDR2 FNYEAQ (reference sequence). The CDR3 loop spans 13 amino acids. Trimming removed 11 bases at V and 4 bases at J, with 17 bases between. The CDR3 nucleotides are TGTGCCGCCGGGGATTATGGTTCCTATGGCTACACCTTC. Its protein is CAAGDYGSYGYTF.

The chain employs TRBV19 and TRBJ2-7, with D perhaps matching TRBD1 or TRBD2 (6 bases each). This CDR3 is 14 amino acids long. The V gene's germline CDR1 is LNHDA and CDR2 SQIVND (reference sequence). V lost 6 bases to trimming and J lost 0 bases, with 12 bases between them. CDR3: CASRGGLSSYEQYF. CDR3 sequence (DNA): TGTGCCAGTAGGGGGGGCCTCAGCTCCTACGAGCAGTACTTC.

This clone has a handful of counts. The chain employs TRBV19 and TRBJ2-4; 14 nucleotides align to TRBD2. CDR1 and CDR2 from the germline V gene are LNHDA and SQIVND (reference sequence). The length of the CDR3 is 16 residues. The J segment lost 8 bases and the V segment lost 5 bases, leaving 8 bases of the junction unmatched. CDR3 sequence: CASSLGLAGVRDIQYF. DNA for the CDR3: TGTGCCAGTAGTCTGGGACTAGCGGGGGTTAGGGACATTCAGTACTTC.

CDR3 DNA sequence: TGCGCCAGCAGCTTGGATGGACAGGGGGCTTATCAGCCCCAGCATTTT. Translated: CASSLDGQGAYQPQHF. The rearrangement joins TRBV5-1 to TRBJ1-5; 11 positions agree with TRBD1. The CDR3 is 16 amino acids. V lost 0 bases, J lost 5 bases, and 4 bases stayed unmatched. Germline CDR1 reads SGHRS; CDR2 reads YFSETQ. Using reference TRBV5-1 and TRBJ1-5 for the parts outside the CDR3, the full variable domain is KAGVTQTPRYLIKTRGQQVTLSCSPISGHRSVSWYQQTPGQGLQFLFEYFSETQRNKGNFPGRFSGRQFSNSRSEMNVSTLELGDSALYLCASSLDGQGAYQPQHFGDGTRLSIL.

The CDR3 loop is CASSLGAPNTGELFF. As DNA, the CDR3 is TGTGCCAGCTCACTGGGAGCACCGAACACCGGGGAGCTGTTTTTT. The V gene is TRBV18, the J gene TRBJ2-2; tentatively, D is TRBD2 (5 bases). Germline V gives CDR1 KGHSH, CDR2 LQKENI. Trimming removed 4 bases from V and 0 bases from J, with 9 bases in between. This CDR3 is 15 amino acids long.

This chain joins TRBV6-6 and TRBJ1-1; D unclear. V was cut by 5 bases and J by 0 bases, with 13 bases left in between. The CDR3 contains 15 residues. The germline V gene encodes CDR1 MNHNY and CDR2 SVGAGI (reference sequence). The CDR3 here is CASSIPNRVNTEAFF. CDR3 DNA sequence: TGTGCCAGCAGTATACCCAACCGGGTGAACACTGAAGCTTTCTTT.

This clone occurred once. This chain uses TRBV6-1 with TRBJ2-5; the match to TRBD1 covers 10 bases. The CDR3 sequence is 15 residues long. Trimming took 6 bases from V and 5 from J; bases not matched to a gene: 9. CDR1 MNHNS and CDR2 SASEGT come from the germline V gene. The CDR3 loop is CASRTGQGRVETQYF. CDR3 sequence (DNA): TGTGCCAGCAGGACGGGACAGGGGCGGGTGGAGACCCAGTACTTC.

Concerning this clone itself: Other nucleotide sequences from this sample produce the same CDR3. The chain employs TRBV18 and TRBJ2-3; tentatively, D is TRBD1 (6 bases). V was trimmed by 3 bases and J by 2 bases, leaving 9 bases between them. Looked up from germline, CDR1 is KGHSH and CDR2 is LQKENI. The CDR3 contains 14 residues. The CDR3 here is CASSPWTDTDTQYF. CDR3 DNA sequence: TGTGCCAGCTCACCCTGGACAGACACAGATACGCAGTATTTT.

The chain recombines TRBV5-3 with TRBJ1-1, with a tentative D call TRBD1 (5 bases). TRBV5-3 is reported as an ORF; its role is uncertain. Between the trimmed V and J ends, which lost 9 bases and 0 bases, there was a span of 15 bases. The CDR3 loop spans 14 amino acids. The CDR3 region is CAIVIQDLNTEAFF. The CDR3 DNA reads TGTGCCATTGTAATACAGGATCTGAACACTGAAGCTTTCTTT.

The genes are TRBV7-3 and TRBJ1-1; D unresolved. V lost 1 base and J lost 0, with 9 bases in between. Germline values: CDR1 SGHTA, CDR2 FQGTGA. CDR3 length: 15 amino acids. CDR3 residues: CASSLIATMNTEAFF. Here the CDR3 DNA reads TGTGCCAGCAGCTTAATCGCGACCATGAACACTGAAGCTTTCTTT.

CDR3 nucleotides: TGTGCCAGCGGGCAGGGACAGGGGTTTGGCGGCAATCAGCCCCAGCATTTT. It yields the protein CASGQGQGFGGNQPQHF. The chain combines TRBV5-5 with TRBJ1-5; 10 bases line up with TRBD1. The V segment lost 7 bases and the J segment 2 bases; nucleotides outside the gene matches: 12. CDR3 length: 17 amino acids. Germline values: CDR1 SGHKS, CDR2 YYEKEE (reference sequence).

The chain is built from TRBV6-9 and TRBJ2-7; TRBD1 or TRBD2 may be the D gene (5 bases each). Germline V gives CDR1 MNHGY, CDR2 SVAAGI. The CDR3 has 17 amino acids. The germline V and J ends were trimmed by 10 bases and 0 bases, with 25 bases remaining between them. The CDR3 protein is CAITINRRLPSSYEQYF. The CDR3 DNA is TGTGCCATCACAATCAACAGGCGACTACCGAGCTCCTACGAGCAGTACTTC.

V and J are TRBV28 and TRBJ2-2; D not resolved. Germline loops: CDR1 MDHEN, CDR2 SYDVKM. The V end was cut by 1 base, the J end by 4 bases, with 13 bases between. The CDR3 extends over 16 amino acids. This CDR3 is CASSLSFGVGTGELFF. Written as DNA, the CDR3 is TGTGCCAGCAGTTTATCATTTGGGGTGGGCACCGGGGAGCTGTTTTTT.

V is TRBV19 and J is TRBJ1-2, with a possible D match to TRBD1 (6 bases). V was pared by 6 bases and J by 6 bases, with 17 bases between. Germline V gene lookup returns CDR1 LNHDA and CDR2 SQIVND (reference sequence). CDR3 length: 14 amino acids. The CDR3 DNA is TGTGCCAGTAGGCGTAGTCTGGGGGCTCATGGCTACACCTTC. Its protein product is CASRRSLGAHGYTF.

CDR3 nucleotide sequence: TGTGCCAGCAGGGCAGCCTCCAAGAACACCGGGGAGCTGTTTTTT. It yields the protein CASRAASKNTGELFF. V is TRBV27 and J is TRBJ2-2; no firm D call. The CDR3 spans 15 residues. Germline CDR1 and CDR2: MNHEY and SMNVEV (reference sequence). V was cut by 6 bases and J by 1 base, with 12 bases left in between.

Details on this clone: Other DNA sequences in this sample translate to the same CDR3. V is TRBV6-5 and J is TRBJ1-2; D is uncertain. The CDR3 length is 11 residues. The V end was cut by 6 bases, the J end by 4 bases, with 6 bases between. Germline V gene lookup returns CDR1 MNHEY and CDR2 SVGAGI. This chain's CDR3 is CASSSGYGYTF. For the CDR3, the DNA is TGTGCCAGCAGCTCAGGCTATGGCTACACCTTC.

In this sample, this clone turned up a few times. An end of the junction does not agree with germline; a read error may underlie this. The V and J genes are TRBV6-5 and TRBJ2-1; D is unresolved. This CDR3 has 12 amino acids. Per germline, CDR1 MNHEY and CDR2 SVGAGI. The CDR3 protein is CASSYPLGRLLF. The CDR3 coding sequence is TGTGCCAGCAGTTACCCCTTGGGCAGGCTCCTCTTC.